A selection of T cell receptor beta chains follows, all from one sample in a study of blood T cell repertoires in COVID-19. The assay was immunoSEQ multiplex PCR, and TCRdb's table has in-frame clones only and misses some. The sample holds under 75,000 clones; about 83% are singletons and the top ten take around 6.5%. What was sequenced was peripheral blood. All receptors come from a human donor in a cohort sampled during active COVID-19. Both conserved end residues are part of each CDR3. Each record gives: V gene, J gene, D gene, CDR3 protein. A D gene is named only where the DNA matches it firmly.

v_call: TRBV6-5
j_call: TRBJ1-3
d_call: NA
cdr3_aa: CASSRDTSGNTIYF

v_call: TRBV30
j_call: TRBJ1-6
d_call: NA
cdr3_aa: CAWSVMGSSPLHF

v_call: TRBV3-1/TRBV3-2
j_call: TRBJ2-5
d_call: TRBD2
cdr3_aa: CASSRGGETQYF

v_call: TRBV5-5
j_call: TRBJ1-4
d_call: NA
cdr3_aa: CASSPHVTNEKLFF

v_call: TRBV19
j_call: TRBJ2-3
d_call: NA
cdr3_aa: CASSRLGLKDTQYF

v_call: TRBV5-6
j_call: TRBJ2-2
d_call: NA
cdr3_aa: CASSLGSGVGELFF

v_call: TRBV27
j_call: TRBJ1-6
d_call: NA
cdr3_aa: CASSLESRGSPLHF

v_call: TRBV7-5
j_call: TRBJ2-7
d_call: NA
cdr3_aa: CARSLVLRFSGTYEQYF

v_call: TRBV2
j_call: TRBJ1-6
d_call: TRBD1
cdr3_aa: CASSPTGSGSPLHF

v_call: TRBV28
j_call: TRBJ2-1
d_call: NA
cdr3_aa: CAMQTGHSYNEQFF

v_call: TRBV29-1
j_call: TRBJ2-1
d_call: TRBD1
cdr3_aa: CSVDLGTGWNEQFF

v_call: TRBV7-9
j_call: TRBJ1-2
d_call: TRBD1
cdr3_aa: CASSLAGGQGSYGYTF

v_call: TRBV6-5
j_call: TRBJ2-7
d_call: TRBD1
cdr3_aa: CASSYSSGGTYEQYF

v_call: TRBV6-5
j_call: TRBJ2-7
d_call: NA
cdr3_aa: CATSRMGVSSYEQYF

v_call: TRBV4-1
j_call: TRBJ1-1
d_call: NA
cdr3_aa: CASSQDERNTEAFF

v_call: TRBV7-9
j_call: TRBJ2-1
d_call: TRBD2
cdr3_aa: CASSNLGGRRGEQFF

v_call: TRBV5-5
j_call: TRBJ2-7
d_call: NA
cdr3_aa: CASSEGPSYEQYF

v_call: TRBV5-4
j_call: TRBJ2-7
d_call: TRBD2
cdr3_aa: CASSLGLANTYEQYF

v_call: TRBV10-3
j_call: TRBJ2-1
d_call: TRBD2
cdr3_aa: CAIQKLQSGSSYNEQFF

v_call: TRBV5-4
j_call: TRBJ2-4
d_call: TRBD1
cdr3_aa: CASSSGGVVAKNIQYF

v_call: TRBV3-1/TRBV3-2
j_call: TRBJ2-7
d_call: TRBD1
cdr3_aa: CARSQGGTGGYEQYF

v_call: TRBV6-1
j_call: TRBJ2-3
d_call: TRBD2
cdr3_aa: CASSEGGLASRTDTQYF

v_call: TRBV21-1
j_call: TRBJ1-5
d_call: NA
cdr3_aa: CASSPVLRDIGNQPQHF

v_call: TRBV7-9
j_call: TRBJ1-2
d_call: NA
cdr3_aa: CASSFDSGYTF

v_call: TRBV4-1
j_call: TRBJ1-6
d_call: TRBD1
cdr3_aa: CASSQIPGQGGSPLHF

v_call: TRBV6-4
j_call: TRBJ2-1
d_call: NA
cdr3_aa: CASSDSNGLSVTYNEQFF

v_call: TRBV5-1
j_call: TRBJ2-5
d_call: NA
cdr3_aa: CASSPGIHQETQYF

v_call: TRBV6-1
j_call: TRBJ2-5
d_call: TRBD1
cdr3_aa: CASSAFSETGFRETQYF

v_call: TRBV5-6
j_call: TRBJ2-7
d_call: NA
cdr3_aa: CASSRDSTYEQYF

v_call: TRBV7-9
j_call: TRBJ1-1
d_call: TRBD1
cdr3_aa: CASSSGQGGMNTEAFF

v_call: TRBV27
j_call: TRBJ1-6
d_call: NA
cdr3_aa: CASSSTGARSYNSPLHF

v_call: TRBV7-3
j_call: TRBJ2-2
d_call: NA
cdr3_aa: CASSLVGPGSGTGELFF

v_call: TRBV5-1
j_call: TRBJ2-1
d_call: NA
cdr3_aa: CASSYGGGSYNEQFF

v_call: TRBV29-1
j_call: TRBJ2-3
d_call: NA
cdr3_aa: CSATKTGTWAQYF

v_call: TRBV6-5
j_call: TRBJ2-7
d_call: NA
cdr3_aa: CASTVGPVSSYEQYF

v_call: TRBV12-3/TRBV12-4
j_call: TRBJ2-7
d_call: NA
cdr3_aa: CASSHGYEQYF

v_call: TRBV15
j_call: TRBJ1-4
d_call: NA
cdr3_aa: CATSRAGRVYEKLFF

v_call: TRBV3-1/TRBV3-2
j_call: TRBJ1-4
d_call: NA
cdr3_aa: CASSPKSSGKLFF

v_call: TRBV30
j_call: TRBJ1-2
d_call: NA
cdr3_aa: CAWSPRTVYGYTF

v_call: TRBV10-2
j_call: TRBJ1-4
d_call: TRBD1
cdr3_aa: CASSRFIPGQGGEKLFF

v_call: TRBV6-5
j_call: TRBJ2-7
d_call: TRBD2
cdr3_aa: CASSYSGGRASGEQYF

v_call: TRBV7-2
j_call: TRBJ2-7
d_call: NA
cdr3_aa: CASSPSLATYEQYF

v_call: TRBV2
j_call: TRBJ2-2
d_call: TRBD2
cdr3_aa: CASRGQGIGTSGRTGELFF

v_call: TRBV2
j_call: TRBJ1-1
d_call: TRBD1
cdr3_aa: CASRGTVDTEAFF

v_call: TRBV3-1/TRBV3-2
j_call: TRBJ2-5
d_call: TRBD1
cdr3_aa: CASSQAGQGAGETQYF

v_call: TRBV14
j_call: TRBJ1-4
d_call: NA
cdr3_aa: CASSHLASGEKLFF

v_call: TRBV14
j_call: TRBJ2-5
d_call: TRBD1
cdr3_aa: CASSQRGGRHKETQYF

v_call: TRBV5-8
j_call: TRBJ1-2
d_call: NA
cdr3_aa: CASSFLGGNYGYTF

v_call: TRBV2
j_call: TRBJ2-2
d_call: NA
cdr3_aa: CASSVVRNTGELFF

v_call: TRBV27
j_call: TRBJ1-3
d_call: NA
cdr3_aa: CASSPQFTSGNTIYF

v_call: TRBV6-6
j_call: TRBJ2-7
d_call: NA
cdr3_aa: CASSSTSYKEQYF

v_call: TRBV19
j_call: TRBJ1-5
d_call: NA
cdr3_aa: CAMGGTSNQPQHF

v_call: TRBV5-6
j_call: TRBJ2-5
d_call: NA
cdr3_aa: CASSLRETQYF

v_call: TRBV30
j_call: TRBJ1-5
d_call: NA
cdr3_aa: CAWSNDRRQPQHF

v_call: TRBV15
j_call: TRBJ2-3
d_call: TRBD2
cdr3_aa: CATSPQVSGRVSADTQYF

v_call: TRBV2
j_call: TRBJ2-3
d_call: NA
cdr3_aa: CASSPGLSTDTQYF

v_call: TRBV7-9
j_call: TRBJ1-4
d_call: TRBD1
cdr3_aa: CASSLATGGNEKLFF

v_call: TRBV2
j_call: TRBJ2-2
d_call: TRBD1
cdr3_aa: CASRLTGGNTGELFF

v_call: TRBV19
j_call: TRBJ2-3
d_call: TRBD2
cdr3_aa: CASSMFGTSGTDTQYF

v_call: TRBV7-9
j_call: TRBJ2-1
d_call: NA
cdr3_aa: CASSQGAGAAGEQFF